These T cell receptor beta chains were read from a single sample in a study of shared clonotypes between healthy human individuals. The table came from immunoSEQ multiplex PCR; TCRdb's copy has only in-frame clones and leaves some out. In the table there are more than 2 million clones, about 95% of which are singletons. Input material: naive CD4+ T cells sorted from blood. The receptors derive from a man between 18 and 29 years old in good health. The CDR3 runs from the conserved cysteine through the conserved F or W. Each record gives: D gene, V gene, clone size, J gene, CDR3 protein, CDR3 DNA. D genes are given only for firm matches. Part of the rows lack a size; the others show once, few, many or a class for expanded clones.

D: TRBD2
V: TRBV4-1
size: -
J: TRBJ2-1
CDR3: CASSLGLVGWNEQFF
DNA: TGCGCCAGCAGCCTCGGACTAGTGGGTTGGAATGAGCAGTTCTTC

D: -
V: TRBV7-6
size: few
J: TRBJ1-5
CDR3: CASSLSSNQPQHF
DNA: TGTGCCAGCAGCTTATCTAGCAATCAGCCCCAGCATTTT

D: TRBD2
V: TRBV10-3
size: -
J: TRBJ2-2
CDR3: CAISESGRNTGELFF
DNA: TGTGCCATCAGTGAGAGCGGGAGGAACACCGGGGAGCTGTTTTTT

D: TRBD2
V: TRBV4-2
size: -
J: TRBJ2-7
CDR3: CASSQEATSGPYEQYF
DNA: TGTGCCAGCAGCCAAGAGGCGACTAGCGGACCCTACGAGCAGTACTTC

D: TRBD1
V: TRBV5-1
size: -
J: TRBJ1-2
CDR3: CASSLDRGLYGYTF
DNA: TGCGCCAGCAGCTTGGACAGGGGCCTCTATGGCTACACCTTC

D: TRBD1
V: TRBV18
size: -
J: TRBJ1-1
CDR3: CASGGVNTEAFF
DNA: TGTGCCTCAGGGGGCGTGAACACTGAAGCTTTCTTT

D: TRBD2
V: TRBV20-1
size: -
J: TRBJ2-5
CDR3: CSAPPGGTQYF
DNA: TGCAGTGCTCCTCCGGGGGGGACCCAGTACTTC

D: TRBD1
V: TRBV5-6
size: -
J: TRBJ2-7
CDR3: CASSLRQGAYEQYF
DNA: TGTGCCAGCAGTTTAAGACAGGGGGCCTACGAGCAGTACTTC

D: -
V: TRBV6-5
size: -
J: TRBJ2-6
CDR3: CASSYSWSGANVLTF
DNA: TGTGCCAGCAGTTACTCATGGTCTGGGGCCAACGTCCTGACTTTC

D: -
V: TRBV18
size: -
J: TRBJ2-7
CDR3: CASSPPSVYEQYF
DNA: TGTGCCAGCTCACCACCCTCCGTCTACGAGCAGTACTTC

D: -
V: TRBV7-2
size: -
J: TRBJ2-3
CDR3: CASTNQLGGTDTQYF
DNA: TGTGCCAGCACCAACCAACTGGGAGGCACAGATACGCAGTATTTT

D: TRBD1
V: TRBV5-1
size: -
J: TRBJ2-2
CDR3: CASTPRDRGDTGELFF
DNA: TGCGCCAGCACTCCCCGGGACAGGGGGGACACCGGGGAGCTGTTTTTT

D: TRBD1
V: TRBV30
size: -
J: TRBJ2-7
CDR3: CAWSPGTGSSYEQYF
DNA: TGTGCCTGGAGTCCCGGGACAGGGAGCTCCTACGAGCAGTACTTC

D: -
V: TRBV10-3
size: -
J: TRBJ2-1
CDR3: CAISEDTQSYNEQFF
DNA: TGTGCCATCAGTGAGGACACGCAATCCTACAATGAGCAGTTCTTC

D: -
V: TRBV5-6
size: -
J: TRBJ1-3
CDR3: CASSLVTEGQGNTIYF
DNA: TGTGCCAGCAGCTTGGTGACAGAGGGTCAGGGAAACACCATATATTTT

D: TRBD1
V: TRBV6-1
size: -
J: TRBJ1-4
CDR3: CASRGTGATNEKLFF
DNA: TGTGCCAGCAGGGGGACAGGGGCAACTAATGAAAAACTGTTTTTT

D: -
V: TRBV5-6
size: -
J: TRBJ1-5
CDR3: CASSFDNQPQHF
DNA: TGTGCCAGCAGCTTTGATAATCAGCCCCAGCATTTT

D: -
V: TRBV6-1
size: -
J: TRBJ2-2
CDR3: CASSATENTGELFF
DNA: TGTGCCAGCAGTGCCACGGAGAACACCGGGGAGCTGTTTTTT

D: TRBD2
V: TRBV4-2
size: -
J: TRBJ2-1
CDR3: CASSLTSGAFSYNEQFF
DNA: TGTGCCAGCAGCCTGACTAGCGGGGCCTTCTCCTACAATGAGCAGTTCTTC

D: TRBD2
V: TRBV5-1
size: -
J: TRBJ2-7
CDR3: CASSISGLAGAHEQYF
DNA: TGCGCCAGCAGCATATCGGGACTAGCGGGAGCCCACGAGCAGTACTTC

D: TRBD1
V: TRBV5-1
size: -
J: TRBJ2-7
CDR3: CASSLNAGTGFYEQYF
DNA: TGCGCCAGCAGCTTAAATGCCGGGACAGGGTTCTACGAGCAGTACTTC

D: TRBD1
V: TRBV5-6
size: -
J: TRBJ2-1
CDR3: CASSSSDRDGNEQFF
DNA: TGTGCCAGCAGCTCAAGCGACAGGGATGGCAATGAGCAGTTCTTC

D: TRBD1
V: TRBV7-8
size: once
J: TRBJ1-4
CDR3: CASSLTGWSEKLFF
DNA: TGTGCCAGCAGTTTGACAGGGTGGAGTGAAAAACTGTTTTTT

D: -
V: TRBV6-1
size: -
J: TRBJ1-6
CDR3: CASSERLPNSPLHF
DNA: TGTGCCAGCAGTGAACGACTCCCTAATTCACCCCTCCACTTT

D: -
V: TRBV29-1
size: -
J: TRBJ2-1
CDR3: CSVSKGSSSYNEQFF
DNA: TGCAGCGTTTCGAAAGGCAGTAGCTCCTACAATGAGCAGTTCTTC

D: TRBD2
V: TRBV5-1
size: -
J: TRBJ2-3
CDR3: CASSSLAGGDTQYF
DNA: TGCGCCAGCAGCTCCCTAGCGGGAGGAGATACGCAGTATTTT

D: TRBD1
V: TRBV5-6
size: -
J: TRBJ1-4
CDR3: CASSSSGGGRATNEKLFF
DNA: TGTGCCAGCAGCTCCTCGGGAGGGGGCCGTGCAACTAATGAAAAACTGTTTTTT

D: -
V: TRBV6-5
size: -
J: TRBJ2-5
CDR3: CASRPYTDIQETQYF
DNA: TGTGCCAGCAGACCCTATACAGATATACAAGAGACCCAGTACTTC

D: -
V: TRBV2
size: -
J: TRBJ1-5
CDR3: CASSAGFSNQPQHF
DNA: TGTGCCAGCAGTGCGGGGTTTAGCAATCAGCCCCAGCATTTT

D: TRBD2
V: TRBV28
size: -
J: TRBJ2-7
CDR3: CASRPSGRAVGYEQYF
DNA: TGTGCCAGCAGACCTAGCGGGAGGGCCGTGGGTTACGAGCAGTACTTC

D: TRBD1
V: TRBV27
size: -
J: TRBJ1-1
CDR3: CASSGHRGPNTEAFF
DNA: TGTGCCAGCAGTGGGCACAGGGGGCCGAACACTGAAGCTTTCTTT

D: -
V: TRBV6-5
size: -
J: TRBJ1-2
CDR3: CASSAGPYGYTF
DNA: TGTGCCAGCAGTGCCGGGCCTTATGGCTACACCTTC

D: -
V: TRBV5-1
size: -
J: TRBJ1-5
CDR3: CASSPGPLNQPQHF
DNA: TGCGCCAGCAGCCCGGGACCGCTCAATCAGCCCCAGCATTTT

D: TRBD1
V: TRBV18
size: -
J: TRBJ2-7
CDR3: CASSPGRDRDYEQYF
DNA: TGTGCCAGCTCACCAGGAAGGGACAGGGACTACGAGCAGTACTTC

D: -
V: TRBV5-1
size: -
J: TRBJ2-7
CDR3: CASSLAGRGGYEQYF
DNA: TGCGCCAGCAGCTTGGCCGGTAGGGGCGGCTACGAGCAGTACTTC

D: -
V: TRBV30
size: -
J: TRBJ2-5
CDR3: CAWSFSPETQYF
DNA: TGTGCCTGGAGCTTCTCCCCGGAAACCCAGTACTTC

D: TRBD1
V: TRBV19
size: -
J: TRBJ2-4
CDR3: CASSPRTGGIAKNIQYF
DNA: TGTGCCAGTAGTCCAAGGACAGGGGGGATAGCCAAAAACATTCAGTACTTC

D: -
V: TRBV6-4
size: -
J: TRBJ2-7
CDR3: CASSRQVFYEQYF
DNA: TGTGCCAGCAGCCGACAGGTCTTCTACGAGCAGTACTTC

D: -
V: TRBV6-5
size: -
J: TRBJ1-3
CDR3: CASSSGGVLSGNTIYF
DNA: TGTGCCAGCAGTTCTGGAGGGGTTCTCTCTGGAAACACCATATATTTT

D: TRBD1
V: TRBV6-5
size: -
J: TRBJ2-5
CDR3: CASSYTGTGETQYF
DNA: TGTGCCAGCAGTTATACAGGGACAGGGGAGACCCAGTACTTC

D: TRBD1
V: TRBV5-4
size: -
J: TRBJ2-5
CDR3: CASSLSTGNKKTQYF
DNA: TGTGCCAGCAGCTTGTCGACAGGGAATAAGAAGACCCAGTACTTC

D: -
V: TRBV5-1
size: -
J: TRBJ1-1
CDR3: CASSLKMGQGTEAFF
DNA: TGCGCCAGCAGCTTGAAAATGGGGCAGGGGACTGAAGCTTTCTTT

D: -
V: TRBV10-1
size: -
J: TRBJ2-3
CDR3: CASSTGNTQYF
DNA: TGCGCCAGCAGTACAGGGAATACGCAGTATTTT

D: -
V: TRBV5-4
size: -
J: TRBJ2-6
CDR3: CASSFTPFLAGANVLTF
DNA: TGTGCCAGCAGCTTTACACCATTTCTTGCTGGGGCCAACGTCCTGACTTTC

D: TRBD2
V: TRBV27
size: -
J: TRBJ2-5
CDR3: CASAGGPLVETQYF
DNA: TGTGCCAGCGCGGGGGGGCCGCTAGTTGAGACCCAGTACTTC

D: TRBD1
V: TRBV6-6
size: -
J: TRBJ1-3
CDR3: CASSPDRGSSGNTIYF
DNA: TGTGCCAGCAGCCCAGACAGGGGGAGCTCTGGAAACACCATATATTTT

D: -
V: TRBV5-6
size: -
J: TRBJ1-3
CDR3: CASSLRGTGNTIYF
DNA: TGTGCCAGCAGCCTACGGGGAACGGGAAACACCATATATTTT

D: -
V: TRBV15
size: many
J: TRBJ1-2
CDR3: CATSRDVEFGYTF
DNA: TGTGCCACCAGCAGAGATGTGGAGTTCGGCTACACCTTC